This TCR beta chain was identified in a study of technical replicates of blood from a handful of donors. Profiled with immunoSEQ multiplex PCR; TCRdb holds only in-frame clones, not every one. The sample contains 75,000 to 100,000 clones, about 95% of which appear only once. The sequence derives from a human donor in good health. The sequencing input was T cells isolated from PBMCs.

The CDR3 region is CASSLGQGGTGELFF. CDR3 coding DNA: TGCGCCAGCAGCTTGGGACAGGGAGGTACCGGGGAGCTGTTTTTT. The gene calls are TRBV5-1 and TRBJ2-2; a weak D match, TRBD1 (7 bases). V was pared by 0 bases and J by 5 bases, with 11 bases between. The CDR3 sequence is 15 residues long. Germline CDR1 and CDR2: SGHRS and YFSETQ.